These 18 T cell receptor beta chains originate from one sample sequenced in a study of cytotoxic CD8 clonotypes in ibrutinib-treated CLL. Generated by immunoSEQ multiplex PCR, the TCRdb table keeps only in-frame clones and is missing some. Of fewer than 400,000 clones listed, roughly 71% are singletons. Sequences were derived from PBMCs, sampled after 36 months of ibrutinib treatment. These receptors originate from a human donor with chronic lymphocytic leukemia.

The chain is built from TRBV19 and TRBJ1-2, with a possible D match to TRBD1 (5 bases). Germline CDR1 and CDR2: LNHDA and SQIVND (reference sequence). The ends were cut back, 3 bases at V and 5 bases at J, with 7 bases in the middle. This CDR3 has 12 residues. In DNA form, the CDR3 reads TGTGCCAGTAGTATGGGGGGGTATGGCTACACCTTC. This sequence encodes CASSMGGYGYTF. Looking up the rest from reference TRBV19 and TRBJ1-2 gives the full variable domain: DGGITQSPKYLFRKEGQNVTLSCEQNLNHDAMYWYRQDPGQGLRLIYYSQIVNDFQKGDIAEGYSVSREKKESFPLTVTSAQKNPTAFYLCASSMGGYGYTFGSGTRLTVV.

V is TRBV6-6 and J is TRBJ1-6; TRBD1 matches 8 bases. The trim removed 6 bases at V and 2 bases at J, leaving 6 bases unmatched. From germline, CDR1 is MNHNY and CDR2 SVGAGI (reference sequence). The CDR3 runs 16 residues. CDR3 loop: CASRLGQGAYNSPLHF. DNA of the CDR3: TGTGCCAGCAGATTAGGACAGGGTGCCTATAATTCACCCCTCCACTTT.

The rearrangement joins TRBV11-3 to TRBJ2-1; 12 nucleotides line up with TRBD2. The length of the CDR3 is 16 residues. Unmatched junction bases numbered 8, after V lost 2 bases and J lost 9 bases. CDR1 SGHNT and CDR2 YENEEA come from the germline V gene. CDR3 nucleotides: TGTGCCAGCAGCTTAAGGCTAGCGGGAGGGATGGGTGAGCAGTTCTTC. Residues: CASSLRLAGGMGEQFF.

The V and J genes are TRBV13 and TRBJ2-1; TRBD2 agrees at 11 bases. The V gene end was trimmed by 5 bases and the J gene end by 4 bases; junction bases not matched to a gene: 7. Germline lookup yields CDR1 PRHDT and CDR2 FYEKMQ (reference sequence). The CDR3 spans 16 residues. Here the CDR3 DNA reads TGTGCCAGCAGCCCTAGCGGGAGGACCCTATACAATGAGCAGTTCTTC. As protein: CASSPSGRTLYNEQFF.

The V and J genes are TRBV6-5 and TRBJ2-7; 7 bases align to TRBD2. The germline gives CDR1 MNHEY, CDR2 SVGAGI. The CDR3 sequence is 13 residues long. With V trimmed by 6 bases and J by 1 base, 3 bases remained unmatched. The CDR3 coding sequence is TGTGCCAGCAGGGCTAGCGGTTCCTACGAGCAGTACTTC. Residues: CASRASGSYEQYF.

V gene TRBV7-3 combines with J gene TRBJ2-1, with 8 bases matching TRBD2. The germline gives CDR1 SGHTA, CDR2 FQGTGA. V lost 4 bases, J lost 6 bases, and 5 bases stayed unmatched. The CDR3 loop spans 14 amino acids. The CDR3 DNA reads TGTGCCAGCAGCTCCGGACTAGCCCGCAATGAGCAGTTCTTC. Translating gives CASSSGLARNEQFF.

The chain is built from TRBV14 and TRBJ2-7; 9 positions agree with TRBD1. V was clipped by 3 bases and J by 3 bases; unmatched bases: 12. Germline values: CDR1 SGHDN, CDR2 FVKESK. The CDR3 extends over 17 amino acids. For the CDR3, the DNA is TGTGCCAGCAGCCATCCTACGGGGGGACAGGGATTCTACGAGCAGTACTTC. It encodes CASSHPTGGQGFYEQYF. The full variable domain, its missing parts supplied by reference TRBV14 and TRBJ2-7, is EAGVTQFPSHSVIEKGQTVTLRCDPISGHDNLYWYRRVMGKEIKFLLHFVKESKQDESGMPNNRFLAERTGGTYSTLKVQPAELEDSGVYFCASSHPTGGQGFYEQYFGPGTRLTVT.

The chain combines TRBV5-4 with TRBJ2-7; D unclear. The CDR3 is 12 residues long. Trimming took 4 bases from V and 6 from J, leaving 11 bases between them. The germline V gene has CDR1 SGHNT and CDR2 YYREEE (reference sequence). In DNA form, the CDR3 reads TGTGCCAGCAGCCCGGGCCCAGGCGAGCAGTACTTC. It yields the protein CASSPGPGEQYF.

The V call is TRBV5-1, the J call TRBJ1-2; a possible D gene is TRBD1 (5 bases). Between the trimmed V and J ends, which lost 4 bases and 2 bases, there was a span of 18 bases. CDR3 length equals 16 residues. Germline values: CDR1 SGHRS, CDR2 YFSETQ. CDR3 amino acids: CASSPDAGGINYGYTF. The DNA of the CDR3 is TGCGCCAGCAGCCCCGATGCGGGGGGAATCAACTATGGCTACACCTTC.

This clone was found once. V and J are TRBV7-2 and TRBJ2-1; TRBD1 aligns across 9 bases. With V trimmed by 5 bases and J by 0 bases, 5 bases remained unmatched. Germline V gene sequence: CDR1 SGHTA, CDR2 FQGNSA. CDR3 length equals 16 residues. The CDR3 nucleotides read TGTGCCAGCAGCCCGGACAGGGGAAGCTCCTACAATGAGCAGTTCTTC. Protein product: CASSPDRGSSYNEQFF. Based on the CDR3 plus reference TRBV7-2 and TRBJ2-1, the full variable domain is GAGVSQSPSNKVTEKGKDVELRCDPISGHTALYWYRQSLGQGLEFLIYFQGNSAPDKSGLPSDRFSAERTGGSVSTLTIQRTQQEDSAVYLCASSPDRGSSYNEQFFGPGTRLTVL.

This sequence joins TRBV15 and TRBJ1-4; no definite D call. Trimming shortened V by 1 base and J by 4 bases, and 7 bases separated the two germline ends. The length of the CDR3 is 14 residues. Germline V CDR1 and CDR2: LNHNV, YYDKDF (reference sequence). CDR3 amino acids: CATSRGANNEKLFF. The CDR3 DNA is TGTGCCACCAGCAGAGGAGCGAATAATGAAAAACTGTTTTTT.

The J gene is TRBJ2-1, the V gene TRBV18; 8 nucleotides match TRBD2. J was trimmed by 4 bases and V by 1 base; bases with no gene match: 15. The germline V gene has CDR1 KGHSH and CDR2 LQKENI. The CDR3 length is 19 residues. This CDR3 is CASSPRVGGGPALYNEQFF. The DNA for the CDR3 is TGTGCCAGCTCACCACGAGTCGGCGGGGGGCCCGCGCTTTACAATGAGCAGTTCTTC. Drawing the rest from reference TRBV18 and TRBJ2-1, the complete variable domain is NAGVMQNPRHLVRRRGQEARLRCSPMKGHSHVYWYRQLPEEGLKFMVYLQKENIIDESGMPKERFSAEFPKEGPSILRIQQVVRGDSAAYFCASSPRVGGGPALYNEQFFGPGTRLTVL.

The gene calls are TRBV7-6 and TRBJ2-1, with a tentative D call TRBD2 (6 bases). The CDR3 totals 15 residues. V lost 4 bases and J lost 9, with 19 bases in between. CDR1 SGHVS and CDR2 FNYEAQ come from the germline V gene. CDR3 nucleotide sequence: TGTGCCAGCAGCTCGAGCGTCGGGAGACGGGGTGAGCAGTTCTTC. Residues: CASSSSVGRRGEQFF.

This clone was seen a single time. V and J are TRBV29-1 and TRBJ2-5; D is unresolved. The germline V and J ends were trimmed by 4 bases and 4 bases, with 10 bases remaining between them. Germline values: CDR1 SQVTM, CDR2 ANQGSEA. The CDR3 spans 12 residues. This CDR3 reads CSVGLVIETQYF. CDR3 nucleotide sequence: TGCAGCGTTGGATTGGTGATAGAGACCCAGTACTTC.

This clone has just a few counts. Here the CDR3 DNA reads TGTGCCAGCTCACCAGGGGCCTATAATTCACCCCTCCACTTT. This sequence encodes CASSPGAYNSPLHF. The chain has TRBV18 and TRBJ1-6; D remains unclear. This CDR3 spans 14 amino acids. In germline, CDR1 is KGHSH, CDR2 LQKENI. The V end lost 2 bases, the J end lost 2 bases, and 4 bases lay between the germline ends.

The rearrangement uses TRBV2 and TRBJ2-7, with 7 bases lining up with TRBD1. V gave up 11 bases and J gave up 2 bases; unmatched junction bases: 15. Germline CDR1 and CDR2: SNHLY and FYNNEI. CDR3 length: 15 amino acids. The CDR3 sequence: CASGQGTVRTYEQYF. In nucleotides, the CDR3 is TGTGCCTCTGGACAAGGGACAGTGAGAACCTACGAGCAGTACTTC.

This sequence joins TRBV7-3 and TRBJ2-1; 7 bases are shared with TRBD2. Germline values: CDR1 SGHTA, CDR2 FQGTGA. This CDR3 has 15 residues. Unmatched junction bases numbered 8, after V lost 0 bases and J lost 9 bases. In DNA form, the CDR3 reads TGTGCCAGCAGCTTAACGCCAGGCGGGAGAAGTGAGCAGTTCTTC. Translation: CASSLTPGGRSEQFF.

The chain is built from TRBV29-1 and TRBJ2-3; D remains ambiguous. Germline values: CDR1 SQVTM, CDR2 ANQGSEA. The CDR3 runs 13 residues. V gave up 7 bases and J gave up 2 bases, with 13 bases separating them. The CDR3 spells CSGILGPTDTQYF. CDR3 sequence (DNA): TGCAGCGGTATCTTAGGTCCCACAGATACGCAGTATTTT.